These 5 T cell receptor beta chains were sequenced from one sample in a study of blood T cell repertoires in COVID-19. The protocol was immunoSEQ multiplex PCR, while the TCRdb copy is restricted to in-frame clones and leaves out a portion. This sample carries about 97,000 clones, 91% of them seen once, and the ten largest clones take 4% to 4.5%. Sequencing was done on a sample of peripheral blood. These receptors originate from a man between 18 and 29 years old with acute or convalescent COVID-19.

Here the CDR3 DNA reads TGTGCCAGCAGTTACCCCTTTGGGCGGGGATACAATGAGCAGTTCTTC. Its translation: CASSYPFGRGYNEQFF. The chain has TRBV6-6 and TRBJ2-1; tentative D call: TRBD2 (6 bases). CDR1 and CDR2 (germline): MNHNY, SVGAGI (reference sequence). The CDR3 consists of 16 residues. Trimming left V 2 bases short and J 4 bases short, with 15 bases between.

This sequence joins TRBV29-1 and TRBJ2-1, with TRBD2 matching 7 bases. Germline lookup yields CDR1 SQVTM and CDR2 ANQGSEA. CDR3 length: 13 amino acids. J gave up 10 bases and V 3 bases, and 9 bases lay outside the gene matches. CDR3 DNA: TGCAGCGTTGAGGAGGGGCGGGGAGGGGAGCAGTTCTTC. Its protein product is CSVEEGRGGEQFF.

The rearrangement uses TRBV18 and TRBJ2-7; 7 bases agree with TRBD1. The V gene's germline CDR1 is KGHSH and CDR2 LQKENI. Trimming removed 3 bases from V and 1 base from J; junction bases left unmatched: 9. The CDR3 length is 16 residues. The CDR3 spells CASSPVRGTVSYEQYF. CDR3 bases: TGTGCCAGCTCACCGGTCAGGGGGACGGTATCCTACGAGCAGTACTTC.

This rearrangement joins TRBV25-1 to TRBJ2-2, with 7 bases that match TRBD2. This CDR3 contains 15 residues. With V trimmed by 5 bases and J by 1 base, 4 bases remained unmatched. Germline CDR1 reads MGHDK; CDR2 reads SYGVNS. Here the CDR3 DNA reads TGTGCCAGCAGTTCACTAGCGCAGAACACCGGGGAGCTGTTTTTT. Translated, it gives CASSSLAQNTGELFF.

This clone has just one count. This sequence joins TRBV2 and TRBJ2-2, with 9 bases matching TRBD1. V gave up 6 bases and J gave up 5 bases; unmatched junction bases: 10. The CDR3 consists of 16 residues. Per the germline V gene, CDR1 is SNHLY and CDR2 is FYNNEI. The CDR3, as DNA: TGTGCCAGCAGACGACCGGGACAGGGAAGAACCGGGGAGCTGTTTTTT. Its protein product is CASRRPGQGRTGELFF.